Following are 27 T cell receptor beta chains from one sample sequenced in a study of cytomegalovirus exposure and HLA in healthy donors. PCR employed 60 Vbeta and 13 Jbeta primers. Here immunoSEQ multiplex PCR was the method, and the copy in TCRdb shows in-frame clones only, minus some. Altogether tens of thousands of clones are present, over 9% being singletons, with the ten largest covering around 24%. The material sequenced was PBMCs. These TCRs come from a man aged 55 to 70 in good health and CMV-seropositive.

The chain joins TRBV27 to TRBJ2-1; 7 nucleotides agree with TRBD1. This CDR3 is 15 amino acids long. V was clipped by 7 bases and J by 2 bases; unmatched bases: 8. Germline V gives CDR1 MNHEY, CDR2 SMNVEV (reference sequence). Here the CDR3 reads CASIKGASPYNEQFF. In DNA, the CDR3 is TGTGCCAGCATAAAGGGGGCGAGTCCCTACAATGAGCAGTTCTTC.

The CDR3 DNA sequence: TGCGCCAGCAGCCAAGATTCGGAGGGGGCCACCTACGAGCAGTACGTC. Its translation: CASSQDSEGATYEQYV. The V gene is TRBV4-1, the J gene TRBJ2-7, with D perhaps matching TRBD1 (7 bases). Germline V gene sequence: CDR1 MGHRA, CDR2 YSYEKL. This CDR3 is 16 amino acids long. Trimming shortened V by 0 bases and J by 2 bases, and 14 bases separated the two germline ends.

At least ten counts were recorded for this clone. The chain has TRBV2 and TRBJ1-4, with D possibly being TRBD1 (5 bases). The CDR3 runs 18 residues. The germline CDR1 and CDR2 sequences are SNHLY and FYNNEI. V lost 4 bases, J lost 3 bases, and 21 bases lay in between. The CDR3 DNA reads as TGTGCCAGCAGTGCTGTCAGGGTGGTTTCGCCTGCTAATGAAAAACTGTTTTTT. It codes for CASSAVRVVSPANEKLFF.

This clone was counted between two and nine times. The chain couples TRBV28 to TRBJ2-5; D is uncertain. The CDR3 has 11 amino acids. V lost 8 bases and J 7 bases, leaving 11 bases between the germline ends. Per the germline V gene, CDR1 is MDHEN and CDR2 is SYDVKM. CDR3 region: CASSPAGTQYF. The CDR3 region has the DNA TGTGCCAGCTCTCCCGCCGGGACCCAGTACTTC.

Only a few counts were recorded for this clone. The chain combines TRBV4-1 with TRBJ2-2; D call uncertain. The CDR3 is 13 residues long. The ends were cut back, 3 bases at V and 5 bases at J, with 7 bases in the middle. The germline CDR1 and CDR2 sequences are MGHRA and YSYEKL. CDR3 protein: CASSQRITGELFF. Here the CDR3 DNA reads TGCGCCAGCAGCCAGAGGATAACCGGGGAGCTGTTTTTT.

This clone was detected only a few times. The sample carries other DNA sequences with the same CDR3. The chain joins TRBV5-1 to TRBJ1-1; the match to TRBD1 covers 7 bases. Germline CDR1 is SGHRS and CDR2 is YFSETQ. The CDR3 loop spans 16 amino acids. V lost 2 bases to trimming and J lost 4 bases; unmatched junction nucleotides: 11. Here the CDR3 reads CASSLVDRPLSTEAFF. DNA of the CDR3: TGCGCCAGCAGCTTAGTGGACAGGCCTTTGAGCACTGAAGCTTTCTTT.

This clone has just a few counts. The chain employs TRBV28 and TRBJ1-5, with D unclear. Looked up from germline, CDR1 is MDHEN and CDR2 is SYDVKM. CDR3 size: 18 residues. Trimming removed 5 bases from V and 8 bases from J, with 28 bases in between. This chain's CDR3 is CASSALLLLSGSLEPQHF. The CDR3, as DNA: TGTGCCAGCAGTGCCCTTCTGCTCCTATCGGGGTCTCTGGAGCCCCAGCATTTT.

As for this clone: One end of the junction varies from germline; a read error may be responsible. This rearrangement joins TRBV7-7 to TRBJ2-5, with D possibly matching TRBD1 (6 bases). This CDR3 has 13 amino acids. Germline V gene sequence: CDR1 SSHAT, CDR2 FNYEAQ (reference sequence). CDR3 amino acids: CASSLAGDETQYF. The DNA for the CDR3 is TGTGCTAGCAGCTTGGCAGGGGACGAGACCCAGTACTTC.

This clone has more than one count but fewer than ten. The rearrangement uses TRBV6-5 and TRBJ1-6; D ambiguous. The CDR3 extends over 15 amino acids. CDR1 and CDR2 from the germline V gene are MNHEY and SVGAGI. V shed 6 bases and J shed 0 bases, with 9 bases lying between them. In DNA form, the CDR3 reads TGTGCCAGCAGCCTCGAGAGCTCCTATAATTCACCCCTCCACTTT. It is translated as CASSLESSYNSPLHF.

This clone showed up just a few times. J is TRBJ1-1 and V is TRBV9; D perhaps matches TRBD1 (5 bases). Germline values: CDR1 SGDLS, CDR2 YYNGEE. V lost 2 bases to trimming and J lost 0 bases, with 8 bases between them. The CDR3 is 14 amino acids. CDR3 residues: CASSVVTVNTEAFF. As DNA, the CDR3 is TGTGCCAGCAGCGTCGTGACAGTGAACACTGAAGCTTTCTTT.

The chain couples TRBV6-1 to TRBJ2-3; 10 bases are shared with TRBD2. In germline, CDR1 is MNHNS, CDR2 SASEGT. Trimming at V came to 0 bases and at J to 3 bases, leaving 6 bases not matched to a gene. This CDR3 contains 17 residues. CDR3: CASSEAPGSGGTDTQYF. As DNA, the CDR3 is TGTGCCAGCAGTGAAGCCCCCGGTAGCGGGGGGACAGATACGCAGTATTTT.

The gene calls are TRBV2 and TRBJ2-7; 8 bases line up with TRBD2. J gave up 2 bases and V 3 bases, and 3 bases lay outside the gene matches. The CDR3 loop spans 14 amino acids. CDR1 SNHLY and CDR2 FYNNEI come from the germline V gene. The CDR3 region is CASSEAGGAYEQYV. DNA of the CDR3: TGTGCCAGCAGTGAGGCGGGGGGTGCCTACGAGCAGTACGTC.

This clone was detected only a few times. J is TRBJ1-4 and V is TRBV5-1, with 11 bases lining up with TRBD1. Germline V gives CDR1 SGHRS, CDR2 YFSETQ. The CDR3 loop spans 14 amino acids. With V trimmed by 4 bases and J by 7 bases, 3 bases remained unmatched. CDR3 in amino acids: CASSPGQGAEKLFF. CDR3 bases: TGCGCCAGCAGCCCTGGACAGGGGGCTGAAAAACTGTTTTTT.

This chain uses TRBV19 with TRBJ2-2; D unclear. CDR3 length equals 11 residues. The germline V gene encodes CDR1 LNHDA and CDR2 SQIVND (reference sequence). V gave up 7 bases and J gave up 4 bases, with 4 bases separating them. CDR3 DNA sequence: TGTGCCAGTACAGTCACCGGGGAGCTGTTTTTT. Residues: CASTVTGELFF.

This clone has just a few counts. V is TRBV28 and J is TRBJ1-1; D perhaps matches TRBD1 (5 bases). Germline V gives CDR1 MDHEN, CDR2 SYDVKM. The CDR3 runs to 11 residues. V lost 10 bases to trimming and J lost 1 base, with 7 bases between them. As DNA, the CDR3 is TGTGCCACCCAGGGGAACACTGAAGCTTTCTTT. The encoded protein is CATQGNTEAFF. Together with reference TRBV28 and TRBJ1-1, the CDR3 gives the full variable domain: DVKVTQSSRYLVKRTGEKVFLECVQDMDHENMFWYRQDPGLGLRLIYFSYDVKMKEKGDIPEGYSVSREKKERFSLILESASTNQTSMYLCATQGNTEAFFGQGTRLTVV.

V is TRBV5-4 and J is TRBJ2-3; 8 bases match TRBD2. V was clipped by 4 bases and J by 4 bases; unmatched bases: 8. This CDR3 has 15 amino acids. From germline, CDR1 is SGHNT and CDR2 YYREEE (reference sequence). Written as DNA, the CDR3 is TGTGCCAGCAGCGGCGGGGGGAGGAGGGCAGATACGCAGTATTTT. Encoded protein: CASSGGGRRADTQYF. The whole variable domain, remainder taken from reference TRBV5-4 and TRBJ2-3, is ETGVTQSPTHLIKTRGQQVTLRCSSQSGHNTVSWYQQALGQGPQFIFQYYREEENGRGNFPPRFSGLQFPNYSSELNVNALELDDSALYLCASSGGGRRADTQYFGPGTRLTVL.

This clone came up a few times. V and J are TRBV7-8 and TRBJ2-5; weak D call: TRBD1 (5 bases). V dropped 3 bases and J dropped 0 bases, with 17 bases sitting between them. The CDR3 loop spans 17 amino acids. CDR1 and CDR2 from the germline V gene are SGHVS and FQNEAQ. DNA of the CDR3: TGTGCCAGCAGCTTTCCCCTCGAACAGGAGTACCAAGAGACCCAGTACTTC. Translating it yields CASSFPLEQEYQETQYF.

V and J are TRBV6-1 and TRBJ1-2, with a possible D match to TRBD1 (5 bases). CDR1 and CDR2 (germline): MNHNS, SASEGT. CDR3 size: 15 residues. The V and J ends lost 0 bases and 2 bases respectively, with 10 bases between them. The CDR3 DNA reads TGTGCCAGCAGTGAAGCGGGGGAGGGGAACTATGGCTACACCTTC. It codes for CASSEAGEGNYGYTF.

Only a few counts were recorded for this clone. This rearrangement joins TRBV28 to TRBJ2-6; a weak D match, TRBD1 (8 bases). The germline gives CDR1 MDHEN, CDR2 SYDVKM. The CDR3 has 15 amino acids. Trimming pared 6 bases from V and 8 bases from J, leaving 17 bases between. CDR3 loop: CASRLNRGGTNVLTF. CDR3 coding DNA: TGTGCCAGCAGATTAAACAGGGGGGGCACCAACGTCCTGACTTTC.

This clone was detected a few times. The gene calls are TRBV29-1 and TRBJ2-1; 8 bases agree with TRBD1. The CDR3 covers 11 residues. V dropped 7 bases and J dropped 6; count of bases not matched to a gene: 2. The germline V gene encodes CDR1 SQVTM and CDR2 ANQGSEA. The CDR3 protein is CSGTGFNEQFF. The CDR3 nucleotides read TGCAGCGGGACAGGGTTCAATGAGCAGTTCTTC.

CDR3 residues: CASMGVEKGQVIFYGYTF. The CDR3 nucleotides are TGCGCCAGCATGGGGGTGGAAAAAGGACAGGTGATCTTCTATGGCTACACCTTC. The chain links TRBV10-1 to TRBJ1-2, with 7 nucleotides matching TRBD1. This CDR3 has 18 amino acids. CDR1 is WNHNN and CDR2 is SYGVQD in the germline V gene (reference sequence). V lost 7 bases and J lost 4; bases outside the gene matches: 21.

V is TRBV2 and J is TRBJ2-3, with 8 positions matching TRBD2. Per germline, CDR1 SNHLY and CDR2 FYNNEI. The CDR3 totals 15 residues. The V gene end was trimmed by 5 bases and the J gene end by 2 bases; junction bases not matched to a gene: 6. This CDR3 is CASSLNGRATDTQYF. CDR3 nucleotide sequence: TGTGCCAGCAGTTTGAACGGGAGGGCCACAGATACGCAGTATTTT.

V usage is TRBV28 and J usage is TRBJ2-5; D is possibly TRBD1 (6 bases). Trimming removed 6 bases at V and 6 bases at J, with 14 bases between. CDR3 length: 13 amino acids. Germline V gene sequence: CDR1 MDHEN, CDR2 SYDVKM. The CDR3 DNA is TGTGCCAGCAGGGGACAAGGGGTTAAGACCCAGTACTTC. Translating it yields CASRGQGVKTQYF.

This clone has only a few counts. V gene TRBV5-1 combines with J gene TRBJ2-5; 8 bases line up with TRBD1. The V gene's germline CDR1 is SGHRS and CDR2 YFSETQ. The trim removed 4 bases at V and 7 bases at J, leaving 12 bases unmatched. This CDR3 has 15 residues. CDR3 in amino acids: CASSPTVGGTGTQYF. In DNA, the CDR3 is TGCGCCAGCAGCCCTACGGTTGGAGGGACAGGGACCCAGTACTTC.

The chain combines TRBV5-4 with TRBJ2-7, with TRBD2 matching 8 bases. The CDR3 extends over 16 amino acids. J gave up 6 bases and V 4 bases, and 15 bases lay outside the gene matches. The germline gives CDR1 SGHNT, CDR2 YYREEE (reference sequence). For the CDR3, the DNA is TGTGCCAGCAGCCGCGGCGGAGCGGGAGAACAGCCCGAGCAGTACTTC. As protein: CASSRGGAGEQPEQYF.

There are a few counts of this clone. The rearrangement uses TRBV7-9 and TRBJ2-1, with 11 positions matching TRBD2. The CDR3 extends over 15 amino acids. Germline V gene sequence: CDR1 SEHNR, CDR2 FQNEAQ (reference sequence). V was clipped by 3 bases and J by 10 bases; unmatched bases: 8. CDR3 sequence reads: CASSFLAGGPGEQFF. Written as DNA, the CDR3 is TGTGCCAGCAGCTTCTTAGCGGGAGGGCCGGGGGAGCAGTTCTTC.

This clone was picked up a small number of times. This sequence joins TRBV19 and TRBJ1-5; D unresolved. The CDR3 length is 14 residues. Germline V gives CDR1 LNHDA, CDR2 SQIVND (reference sequence). V gave up 5 bases and J gave up 7 bases, with 15 bases separating them. CDR3 DNA sequence: TGTGCCAGTAGTCTAAGTTGGGCCTGGCAGCCCCAGCATTTT. It yields the protein CASSLSWAWQPQHF.